The rows below give T cell receptor beta chains drawn from one sample of a study of OX40 agonist ivuxolimab in advanced cancers. Clones were read by immunoSEQ multiplex PCR, and TCRdb kept only the in-frame ones, dropping some. Among 81,000 or so clones listed, 85% to 95% were seen once. Sequenced here: CD4+ or CD8+ T cells sorted from blood, sampled in a trial of the OX40 agonist ivuxolimab. The receptor source for this set is an adult with an advanced solid tumor such as melanoma, head and neck, liver or kidney cancer. The CDR3 runs from the conserved cysteine through the conserved F or W.

j_call v_call cdr3_aa
TRBJ2-7 TRBV4-3 CASSHGTSGGYEQYF
TRBJ2-3 TRBV7-9 CASSWGLAATDTQYF
TRBJ1-3 TRBV4-3 CASSRGDRLGNTIYF
TRBJ1-2 TRBV4-3 CASSKGMLTEHYGYTF
TRBJ1-2 TRBV13 CASSTPGRYGYTF
TRBJ2-3 TRBV9 CASSEGMEGSDTQYF
TRBJ2-1 TRBV7-6 CASSLRGPSSYNEQFF
TRBJ2-2 TRBV7-9 CASIATSGGTNTGELFF
TRBJ1-2 TRBV29-1 CSVKDRGPNYGYTF
TRBJ2-2 TRBV11-2 CASSSGPGTSDTGELFF
TRBJ1-5 TRBV7-9 CASSPGGRQPQHF
TRBJ2-2 TRBV11-1 CASSDVREGRSAGELFF
TRBJ2-1 TRBV19 CASSIAGGTYNEQFF
TRBJ1-1 TRBV27 CASSAPSPRGEAFF
TRBJ2-1 TRBV4-2 CASSPLVGLAGGGEQFF
TRBJ1-1 TRBV5-1 CASQIQGRNTEAFF
TRBJ2-1 TRBV19 CASSPSGRDFYNEQFF
TRBJ2-3 TRBV9 CASSEGTSGKDTQYF
TRBJ1-1 TRBV15 CATSANRLTGAGDTEAFF
TRBJ2-1 TRBV7-9 CASSFKLAMTSYNEQFF
TRBJ2-1 TRBV4-2 CASSQDISGRSSYNEQFF
TRBJ1-2 TRBV7-6 CASSSYPDRPSIGYTF
TRBJ2-1 TRBV27 CASTRPGLAPNEQFF
TRBJ1-1 TRBV30 CAWRANTEAFF
TRBJ2-1 TRBV7-9 CASSPRGGSSYNEQFF
TRBJ1-4 TRBV6-5 CASSYSSRAPEKLFF
TRBJ1-5 TRBV28 CASTLGWEPQHF
TRBJ1-5 TRBV12-2 CASRSGTFDQPQHF
TRBJ1-1 TRBV6-5 CASSLGQGGGTEAFF
TRBJ2-7 TRBV14 CASSQGQGFSSYEQYF
TRBJ2-1 TRBV27 CASSRSGRAQNEQFF
TRBJ2-7 TRBV6-5 CASSDREYEQYF
TRBJ1-2 TRBV28 CASSSRPGQVYGYTF
TRBJ2-5 TRBV2 CASSDRGKETQYF
TRBJ2-1 TRBV21-1 CASSEKREGPNEQFF
TRBJ2-7 TRBV7-9 CASSLVQGAHEQYF
TRBJ2-5 TRBV9 CASSVFKGTSFQETQYF
TRBJ2-1 TRBV27 CASSSDSSSYNEQFF
TRBJ2-3 TRBV4-3 CASSQETTGGTDTQYF
. TRBV6-6 CASSYLGVPSSYEQYF
TRBJ1-1 TRBV10-3 CAISEAAGNTEAFF
TRBJ1-2 TRBV4-3 CASSQDPGGGQILYGYTF